The rows below give T cell receptor beta chains drawn from one sample of a study of human T cells and chemical hapten exposure. A single record per CDR3 protein comes from TCRdb applying MiXCR to the RACE reads. The sample records around 130,000 distinct CDR3 sequences, 9% to 10% being singletons. Sequencing input: whole blood. The receptors were sampled from a male donor in good health. Some clones in this sample may be carry-over from other donors' samples. Both conserved end residues are part of each CDR3.

j_gene: TRBJ2-7; v_gene: TRBV20-1; CDR3aa: CSARTSESSYEQYF
j_gene: TRBJ2-1; v_gene: TRBV5-1; CDR3aa: CASSFGLPGSSYNEQFF
j_gene: TRBJ2-3; v_gene: TRBV6-5; CDR3aa: CASSRYPTDTQYF
j_gene: TRBJ2-7; v_gene: TRBV4-3; CDR3aa: CASSQEWGRSYEQYF
j_gene: TRBJ1-1; v_gene: TRBV20-1; CDR3aa: CSIQGANTEAFF
j_gene: TRBJ2-3; v_gene: TRBV27; CDR3aa: CASSFDRGGGTDTQYF
j_gene: TRBJ2-3; v_gene: TRBV12-3/TRBV12-4; CDR3aa: CASRWDRGGDTQYF
j_gene: TRBJ1-4; v_gene: TRBV10-3; CDR3aa: CAISESAEKLFF
j_gene: TRBJ2-5; v_gene: TRBV10-3; CDR3aa: CAISEGTSFETQYF
j_gene: TRBJ2-5; v_gene: TRBV5-1; CDR3aa: CASSSNSGREETQYF
j_gene: TRBJ1-2; v_gene: TRBV10-3; CDR3aa: CATRDRLTDYGYTF
j_gene: TRBJ2-1; v_gene: TRBV7-9; CDR3aa: CASSETGVLGNEQFF
j_gene: TRBJ2-7; v_gene: TRBV12-3/TRBV12-4; CDR3aa: CASSPPGTLYEQYF
j_gene: TRBJ1-1; v_gene: TRBV29-1; CDR3aa: CSVAPGRYTEAFF
j_gene: TRBJ1-2; v_gene: TRBV12-5; CDR3aa: CASGPGHGGYTF
j_gene: TRBJ2-5; v_gene: TRBV27; CDR3aa: CASSSADQTETQYF
j_gene: TRBJ2-7; v_gene: TRBV19; CDR3aa: CASSAGITYEQYF
j_gene: TRBJ2-5; v_gene: TRBV20-1; CDR3aa: CSASVAGGHPGTQYF
j_gene: TRBJ2-1; v_gene: TRBV7-2; CDR3aa: CASSLELASLSEQFF
j_gene: TRBJ2-1; v_gene: TRBV7-2; CDR3aa: CASSFDSGRRFNEQFF
j_gene: TRBJ2-7; v_gene: TRBV2; CDR3aa: CASSEAAYEQYF
j_gene: TRBJ2-7; v_gene: TRBV12-3/TRBV12-4; CDR3aa: CASSFRGADEQYF
j_gene: TRBJ2-1; v_gene: TRBV30; CDR3aa: CAAGTGYDEQFF
j_gene: TRBJ2-7; v_gene: TRBV10-3; CDR3aa: CALSRGTGNEQYF
j_gene: TRBJ1-1; v_gene: TRBV5-4; CDR3aa: CASSSDQEGVSTEAFF